This T cell receptor (beta chain) emerged from a study of T cells expressing NK-cell markers. The CDR3 spans 13 residues. Germline V lookup: CDR1 DFQATT, CDR2 SNEGSKA (reference sequence). Following a re-call of the 5' RACE reads, TCRdb has one entry per CDR3 protein and lacks DNA. In all, the sample yields about 260,000 distinct CDR3 sequences. What was sequenced was blood T cells: a sorted CD56 or NKG2C T cell subset, CD4+ or CD8+ T cells, or bulk PBMC T cells (not recorded which). The chain joins TRBV20-1 to TRBJ1-1; TCRdb reports TRBD1, a call that lacks DNA to check it against. The sequence was collected from a woman aged 18 to 75 in good health. CDR3 residues: CSARGGLNTEAFF.